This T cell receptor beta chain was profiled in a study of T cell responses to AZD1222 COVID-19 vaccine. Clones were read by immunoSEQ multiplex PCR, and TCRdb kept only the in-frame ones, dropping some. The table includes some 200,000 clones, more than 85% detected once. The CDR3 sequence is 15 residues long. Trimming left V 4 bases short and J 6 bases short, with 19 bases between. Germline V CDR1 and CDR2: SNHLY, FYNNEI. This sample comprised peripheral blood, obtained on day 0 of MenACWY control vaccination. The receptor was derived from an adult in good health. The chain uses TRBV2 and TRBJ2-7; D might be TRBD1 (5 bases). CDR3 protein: CASSADSLVNGEQYF. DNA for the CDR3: TGTGCCAGCAGTGCCGACAGCCTCGTAAACGGCGAGCAGTACTTC.